A single sample is the source of the 22 T cell receptor beta chains below, sequenced in a study of T-cell memory formation after mild COVID-19. MiXCR, run by TCRdb on the 5' RACE reads, gives a single entry per CDR3 protein. The sample has about 560,000 distinct CDR3 sequences, approximately 15% seen once. The sequenced sample was PBMCs or a T cell subset sorted from them (not recorded which). These receptors were taken from an adult woman who had mild COVID-19 (a few samples of this study predate the infection). Cell type and time point are not known.

This clonotype was found a few times. The rearrangement joins TRBV7-8 to TRBJ1-1, with a tentative D call TRBD1 (6 bases). Germline loops: CDR1 SGHVS, CDR2 FQNEAQ. The CDR3 spans 16 residues. The ends were cut back, 0 bases at V and 0 bases at J, with 11 bases in the middle. The CDR3 DNA follows: TGTGCCAGCAGCTTAGCCCCGACAGGAGTGAACACTGAAGCTTTCTTT. It codes for CASSLAPTGVNTEAFF.

This clonotype has only a few counts. The genes are TRBV7-2 and TRBJ2-5, with 7 bases fitting TRBD1. V lost 4 bases and J lost 2; bases outside the gene matches: 4. Germline-derived CDR1 and CDR2 are SGHTA and FQGNSA. The CDR3 has 14 amino acids. CDR3 residues: CASSSSGQQETQYF. The DNA of the CDR3 is TGTGCCAGCAGCTCCTCGGGACAGCAAGAGACCCAGTACTTC.

The sample holds a few counts of this clonotype. J is TRBJ2-1 and V is TRBV18; weak D call: TRBD2 (6 bases). Per the germline V gene, CDR1 is KGHSH and CDR2 is LQKENI. This CDR3 has 14 amino acids. V was shortened by 1 base and J by 4 bases, with 8 bases between the two germline ends. DNA of the CDR3: TGTGCCAGCTCACCACTAGCGGTATACAATGAGCAGTTCTTC. Amino acids: CASSPLAVYNEQFF.

This rearrangement joins TRBV6-1 to TRBJ2-3; D gene ambiguous. CDR3 length: 14 amino acids. Germline V lookup: CDR1 MNHNS, CDR2 SASEGT. The germline V and J ends were trimmed by 1 base and 2 bases, with 7 bases remaining between them. CDR3 nucleotides: TGTGCCAGCAGTGAAGTGGGCCTCACAGATACGCAGTATTTT. Its translation is CASSEVGLTDTQYF.

There are a few counts of this clonotype. The chain combines TRBV29-1 with TRBJ1-2; unclear D gene. Germline V gene lookup returns CDR1 SQVTM and CDR2 ANQGSEA. V was clipped by 4 bases and J by 8 bases, with 23 bases between them. The CDR3 extends over 15 amino acids. The CDR3 nucleotides are TGCAGCGTTGGCTGGGGTGGAGCACTGAGGGCCGGCTACACCTTC. It is translated as CSVGWGGALRAGYTF.

The chain links TRBV12-3 or TRBV12-4 to TRBJ2-7, with 7 bases matching TRBD2. Losses at the gene ends were 4 bases for V and 1 base for J; bases not matched to a gene: 4. This CDR3 is 14 amino acids long. The CDR3 DNA reads as TGTGCCAGCAGTTACTGGGGGGGTTCCTACGAGCAGTACTTC. This codes for CASSYWGGSYEQYF.

There are a few counts of this clonotype. The V and J genes are TRBV11-2 and TRBJ2-3; D not certain. Trimming pared 5 bases from V and 2 bases from J, leaving 14 bases between. Germline V gene sequence: CDR1 SGHAT, CDR2 FQNNGV. The CDR3 totals 15 residues. The CDR3 DNA reads TGTGCCAGCAGCATCAGACTGGGGTTCACAGATACGCAGTATTTT. Protein sequence: CASSIRLGFTDTQYF.

This clonotype was seen only a few times. CDR3 sequence: CASSLKYEQYF. As DNA, the CDR3 is TGTGCCAGCAGTTTAAAGTACGAGCAGTACTTC. The gene calls are TRBV27 and TRBJ2-7; D is unresolved. V was pared by 2 bases and J by 4 bases, with 3 bases between. In germline, CDR1 is MNHEY, CDR2 SMNVEV (reference sequence). This CDR3 is built from 11 residues.

This chain links TRBV5-1 with TRBJ1-4; no clear D gene. Deletions cut 9 bases from V and 1 base from J, with 22 bases between. Germline loops: CDR1 SGHRS, CDR2 YFSETQ. The CDR3 spans 17 residues. CDR3 in DNA: TGCGCCACCCGCCCTGGAAGCGGGGTCTTAACTAATGAAAAACTGTTTTTT. Amino acids: CATRPGSGVLTNEKLFF.

The V call is TRBV7-3, the J call TRBJ1-3; the D is unclear. The CDR3 loop spans 16 amino acids. Germline V gene data show CDR1 as SGHTA and CDR2 as FQGTGA. The germline V and J ends were trimmed by 1 base and 1 base, with 11 bases remaining between them. As DNA, the CDR3 is TGTGCCAGCAGCTTAATGGGTCCTGGGTCTGGAAACACCATATATTTT. Amino acid sequence: CASSLMGPGSGNTIYF.

The rearrangement uses TRBV7-2 and TRBJ2-7, with 7 positions matching TRBD2. Germline CDR1 reads SGHTA; CDR2 reads FQGNSA. This CDR3 is built from 13 residues. The trim removed 5 bases at V and 3 bases at J, leaving 4 bases unmatched. CDR3 loop: CASSPSGYYEQYF. DNA of the CDR3: TGTGCCAGCAGCCCTAGCGGATACTACGAGCAGTACTTC.

V gene TRBV27 combines with J gene TRBJ2-1; D not certain. This CDR3 has 12 amino acids. CDR1 is MNHEY and CDR2 is SMNVEV in the germline V gene (reference sequence). V lost 4 bases and J lost 6, with 7 bases in between. The DNA of the CDR3 is TGTGCCAGCAGTTCGCTACGCAATGAGCAGTTCTTC. It codes for CASSSLRNEQFF.

This clonotype was seen more than once but under ten times. The chain couples TRBV6-1 to TRBJ1-1, with 8 bases that match TRBD1. After removal of 5 bases from V and 7 bases from J, the junction contained 6 bases not matched to a gene. The CDR3 runs to 13 residues. In germline, CDR1 is MNHNS, CDR2 SASEGT. The CDR3 coding sequence is TGTGCCAGCAGTAGGACAGGGATCGGTGAAGCTTTCTTT. Translating gives CASSRTGIGEAFF.

In this sample, this clonotype turned up a few times. CDR3 protein: CASSLLFADEQFF. The CDR3 DNA reads as TGTGCCAGCAGCTTGCTGTTCGCGGATGAGCAGTTCTTC. The J gene is TRBJ2-1, the V gene TRBV5-6; D is undetermined. The CDR3 has 13 residues. The V end lost 1 base, the J end lost 8 bases, and 10 bases lay between the germline ends. The V gene's germline CDR1 is SGHDT and CDR2 YYEEEE.

In DNA form, the CDR3 reads TGTGCCAGCAGACTTATCGACAGGTCCAACTATGGCTACACCTTC. Protein product: CASRLIDRSNYGYTF. V and J are TRBV7-9 and TRBJ1-2; D may be TRBD1 (6 bases). V was pared by 6 bases and J by 2 bases, with 16 bases between. In germline, CDR1 is SEHNR, CDR2 FQNEAQ (reference sequence). CDR3 size: 15 residues.

This clonotype has more than one count but fewer than ten. This chain links TRBV5-1 with TRBJ2-7; the match to TRBD1 covers 9 bases. After removal of 0 bases from V and 5 bases from J, the junction contained 6 bases not matched to a gene. CDR1 and CDR2 from the germline V gene are SGHRS and YFSETQ. The CDR3 has 15 residues. In DNA form, the CDR3 reads TGCGCCAGCAGCTTGGGGGGACAGGGTAGCGACGAGCAGTACTTC. The encoded protein is CASSLGGQGSDEQYF.

This clonotype was counted a few times. This chain connects TRBV5-5 to TRBJ2-4; 9 bases are a match to TRBD1. V was clipped by 5 bases and J by 5 bases; unmatched bases: 2. CDR3 length equals 13 residues. Germline V gene sequence: CDR1 SGHKS, CDR2 YYEKEE (reference sequence). The CDR3 bases are TGTGCCAGCAGGGGGACAGGGCAAAACATTCAGTACTTC. It encodes CASRGTGQNIQYF.

V is TRBV15 and J is TRBJ1-3; D remains unclear. This CDR3 contains 14 residues. Per the germline V gene, CDR1 is LNHNV and CDR2 is YYDKDF (reference sequence). Trimming cost V 1 base and J 2 bases, with 6 bases left between them. CDR3 coding DNA: TGTGCCACCAGCAGAGCCTTCACTGGAAACACCATATATTTT. This gives the protein CATSRAFTGNTIYF.

The chain uses TRBV20-1 and TRBJ2-7; D not certain. The CDR3 has 11 amino acids. The germline gives CDR1 DFQATT, CDR2 SNEGSKA (reference sequence). The V end lost 3 bases, the J end lost 1 base, and 4 bases lay between the germline ends. The CDR3 DNA reads TGCAGTGCTAGCAGATCCTACGAGCAGTACTTC. Translated, it gives CSASRSYEQYF.

This chain joins TRBV5-1 and TRBJ2-1, with D tentatively TRBD2 (6 bases). Germline CDR1 SGHRS, CDR2 YFSETQ. V lost 1 base, J lost 8 bases, and 16 bases lay in between. The CDR3 has 15 residues. CDR3 nucleotide sequence: TGCGCCAGCAGCTTGACCCTCGTGGGAGGCGATGAGCAGTTCTTC. This sequence encodes CASSLTLVGGDEQFF.

The chain recombines TRBV20-1 with TRBJ1-1, with D hard to call. This CDR3 is 13 amino acids long. Trimming stripped 5 bases from V and 8 bases from J, with 18 bases between. Germline loops: CDR1 DFQATT, CDR2 SNEGSKA (reference sequence). The CDR3 DNA sequence: TGCAGTGCTGGCCCAACAGTTTATGGGGAAGCTTTCTTT. Translation: CSAGPTVYGEAFF.

This clonotype has a handful of counts. V and J are TRBV5-1 and TRBJ2-7; the match to TRBD2 covers 10 bases. Losses at the gene ends were 5 bases for V and 3 bases for J; bases not matched to a gene: 2. The germline V gene encodes CDR1 SGHRS and CDR2 YFSETQ. The CDR3 runs to 13 residues. CDR3 protein: CASRLAGYYEQYF. CDR3 nucleotide sequence: TGCGCCAGCAGACTAGCGGGGTACTACGAGCAGTACTTC.